Shown below are 25 T cell receptor beta chains from a single sample sequenced in a study of breast tumors, draining lymph nodes, adjacent tissues. TCRdb fed the multiplex PCR reads into MiXCR, producing one record per CDR3 protein. The sample lists 45,000 to 60,000 distinct CDR3 sequences, under 25% seen once, with roughly 8% in the top ten. Sequenced material: breast tumor tissue. These receptors all come from a female donor with breast cancer. Some clones in this sample may be carry-over from other donors' samples.

This clonotype was counted at least ten times. The chain has TRBV10-2 and TRBJ2-7, with a tentative D call TRBD1 (6 bases). Trimming removed 6 bases at V and 0 bases at J, with 12 bases between. Per germline, CDR1 WSHSY and CDR2 SAAADI. This CDR3 has 14 residues. CDR3 sequence: CASRPTGSSYEQYF. DNA for the CDR3: TGCGCCAGCAGGCCGACAGGTAGCTCCTACGAGCAGTACTTC.

This clonotype showed up many times. This chain connects TRBV7-9 to TRBJ2-7, with TRBD2 identical over 9 bases. Germline V lookup: CDR1 SEHNR, CDR2 FQNEAQ (reference sequence). The CDR3 extends over 15 amino acids. V trimming: 5 bases; J trimming: 6 bases; junction bases outside the gene matches: 11. CDR3 DNA: TGTGCCAGCAGCGGATGGACTAGCGCGGAGGGCGAGCAGTACTTC. It translates to CASSGWTSAEGEQYF.

V and J are TRBV5-1 and TRBJ1-1; the match to TRBD1 covers 7 bases. The CDR3 consists of 15 residues. CDR1 is SGHRS and CDR2 is YFSETQ in the germline V gene. Trimming at V came to 5 bases and at J to 4 bases, leaving 11 bases not matched to a gene. The CDR3: CASRSGGQAVTEAFF. The CDR3 bases are TGCGCCAGCAGGAGCGGTGGACAGGCGGTCACTGAAGCTTTCTTT.

This clonotype was recorded a few times. The V and J genes are TRBV3-1 and TRBJ2-5, with TRBD2 identical over 8 bases. Germline V gene sequence: CDR1 LGHDT, CDR2 YNNKEL (reference sequence). The CDR3 runs 16 residues. Trimming removed 0 bases from V and 5 bases from J; junction bases left unmatched: 8. The CDR3 coding sequence is TGTGCCAGCAGCCAAGATAGGATAGCGGGGAGGGAGACCCAGTACTTC. Its protein product is CASSQDRIAGRETQYF.

Many counts were recorded for this clonotype. The chain recombines TRBV30 with TRBJ2-7; D may be TRBD2 (5 bases). Trimming stripped 2 bases from V and 6 bases from J, with 14 bases between. The CDR3 spans 13 residues. Germline V gives CDR1 GTSNPN, CDR2 SVGIG (reference sequence). This chain's CDR3 is CAWSSSVGSEQYF. DNA for the CDR3: TGTGCCTGGAGTTCGTCTGTAGGGAGCGAGCAGTACTTC.

This chain links TRBV10-3 with TRBJ1-6; 7 bases agree with TRBD1. Germline CDR1 is ENHRY and CDR2 is SYGVKD. This CDR3 has 15 amino acids. The J segment lost 7 bases and the V segment lost 10 bases, leaving 13 bases of the junction unmatched. The CDR3 DNA reads as TGTGCCACCAACCCAGGGACAGCCTTAAATTCACCCCTCCACTTT. As protein: CATNPGTALNSPLHF.

This clonotype was seen ten or more times. This chain uses TRBV6-1 with TRBJ1-5; D is perhaps TRBD1 (5 bases). V dropped 6 bases and J dropped 0 bases, with 12 bases sitting between them. The CDR3 is 15 residues long. Germline V lookup: CDR1 MNHNS, CDR2 SASEGT. The CDR3 reads CASSIGQHSNQPQHF. DNA for the CDR3: TGTGCCAGCAGCATAGGACAACATAGCAATCAGCCCCAGCATTTT.

The chain is built from TRBV6-5 and TRBJ1-1; D unresolved. This CDR3 spans 11 amino acids. The ends were cut back, 5 bases at V and 8 bases at J, with 9 bases in the middle. Germline V gives CDR1 MNHEY, CDR2 SVGAGI. The chain's CDR3 is CASSELGEAFF. DNA for the CDR3: TGTGCCAGCAGTGAATTAGGGGAAGCTTTCTTT.

This clonotype was detected ten times or more. The chain employs TRBV10-1 and TRBJ1-4; D is undetermined. V gave up 10 bases and J gave up 7 bases, with 22 bases separating them. Germline V CDR1 and CDR2: WNHNN, SYGVQD (reference sequence). This CDR3 spans 15 amino acids. CDR3 DNA: TGCGCCAACAAATTACTGTTCCCGGGAAGTGAAAAACTGTTTTTT. Residues: CANKLLFPGSEKLFF.

This clonotype was seen at least ten times. The CDR3 DNA is TGTGCCAGCTCACCCTCGGATTCGCGTGGCTACACCTTC. As protein: CASSPSDSRGYTF. The chain combines TRBV18 with TRBJ1-2, with D uncertain. The germline V gene encodes CDR1 KGHSH and CDR2 LQKENI. The CDR3 loop spans 13 amino acids. V gave up 3 bases and J gave up 7 bases, with 12 bases separating them.

On this clonotype itself: A much more abundant neighbour one base away suggests this may be a read error. The V gene is TRBV5-6, the J gene TRBJ2-3, with 7 positions matching TRBD2. CDR1 and CDR2 (germline): SGHDT, YYEEEE. The CDR3 has 15 residues. This CDR3 reads CASSFKLAGTDTQCF. The CDR3 DNA is TGTGCCAGCAGCTTTAAGTTAGCGGGCACAGATACGCAGTGTTTT. Together with reference TRBV5-6 and TRBJ2-3, the CDR3 gives the full variable domain: DAGVTQSPTHLIKTRGQQVTLRCSPKSGHDTVSWYQQALGQGPQFIFQYYEEEERQRGNFPDRFSGHQFPNYSSELNVNALLLGDSALYLCASSFKLAGTDTQCFGPGTRLTVL.

Ten or more counts support this clonotype. The chain is built from TRBV9 and TRBJ2-1; the match to TRBD1 covers 7 bases. The CDR3 is 16 residues long. J lost 8 bases, V lost 3 bases, and 14 bases had no gene match. CDR1 and CDR2 (germline): SGDLS, YYNGEE. The CDR3 loop is CASSARGGRASDEQFF. In DNA, the CDR3 is TGTGCCAGCAGCGCCCGAGGGGGCAGGGCCAGCGATGAGCAGTTCTTC.

This clonotype has a handful of counts. This chain uses TRBV27 with TRBJ2-7, with 10 bases identical to TRBD1. The CDR3 covers 14 residues. CDR1 MNHEY and CDR2 SMNVEV come from the germline V gene (reference sequence). Trimming took 5 bases from V and 8 from J; bases not matched to a gene: 9. The CDR3 loop reads CASSAPGTGEKQYF. The CDR3 DNA follows: TGTGCCAGCAGTGCCCCCGGGACAGGGGAGAAGCAGTACTTC.

Points on this clonotype: A much larger clone differs from this one at a single base, so this may be a read error. The CDR3 does not close with the conserved phenylalanine or tryptophan, likely indicating a read error. CDR3 sequence: CASSPGTGIGYTS. CDR3 coding DNA: TGTGCCAGCAGCCCCGGGACAGGGATTGGCTACACCTCC. The rearrangement joins TRBV7-6 to TRBJ1-2, with 9 bases aligning to TRBD1. The germline V gene has CDR1 SGHVS and CDR2 FNYEAQ. The ends lost 5 bases at V and 7 bases at J; junction bases unmatched: 5. The CDR3 sequence is 13 residues long.

A single count supports this clonotype. Just one base apart from a much larger clone, this may be a read error. The chain recombines TRBV13 with TRBJ2-7; D call uncertain. Germline CDR1 is PRHDT and CDR2 is FYEKMQ (reference sequence). This CDR3 has 16 amino acids. The CDR3 spells CASSSHRALSSCEQYF. CDR3 in DNA: TGTGCCAGCAGCTCACACCGGGCACTAAGCTCCTGCGAGCAGTACTTC.

Remarks on this clonotype: This may be a read error, as it is one base from a much larger clone. V is TRBV5-4 and J is TRBJ2-7, with 9 nucleotides matching TRBD1. J gave up 5 bases and V 6 bases, and 9 bases lay outside the gene matches. Germline V gene sequence: CDR1 SGHNT, CDR2 YYREEE (reference sequence). The CDR3 is 14 amino acids. CDR3 DNA: TGTGCCAGCATCTTTTCGGGACAGGGTAACGAGCAGTACTTC. This gives the protein CASIFSGQGNEQYF.

To note about this clonotype: Relative to the germline gene, one junction end is altered; a read error may explain this. The V call is TRBV2, the J call TRBJ2-7; either TRBD1 or TRBD2 may supply D (5 bases each). Germline V gene sequence: CDR1 SNHLY, CDR2 FYNNEI. CDR3 length equals 16 residues. The CDR3 DNA reads TGTGCCAGCAGCGCACCGTCCGGGACGGTATCCTGCGAGCAGTACTTC. This encodes CASSAPSGTVSCEQYF.

This clonotype was seen repeatedly, ten times or more. The chain is built from TRBV29-1 and TRBJ2-7; tentatively, D is TRBD2 (5 bases). This CDR3 is 13 amino acids long. CDR1 is SQVTM and CDR2 is ANQGSEA in the germline V gene. The V gene lost 1 base and the J gene lost 0 bases, with 7 bases spanning the gap. The CDR3 sequence is CSVEVGDSYEQYF. The CDR3 DNA reads as TGCAGCGTTGAAGTGGGAGACTCCTACGAGCAGTACTTC.

A note on this clonotype: A much larger clone differs from this one at a single base, so this may be a read error. The chain employs TRBV7-2 and TRBJ1-1; D remains ambiguous. There are 14 residues in the CDR3. The V and J ends lost 3 bases and 0 bases respectively, with 8 bases between them. Germline CDR1 is SGHTA and CDR2 is FQGNSA. This CDR3 is CASSFPSLNTEAFF. The CDR3 coding sequence is TGTGCCAGCAGCTTCCCGAGCCTGAACACTGAAGCTTTCTTT. The full variable domain, in which reference TRBV7-2 and TRBJ1-1 provide the parts outside the CDR3, is GAGVSQSPSNKVTEKGKDVELRCDPISGHTALYWYRQSLGQGLEFLIYFQGNSAPDKSGLPSDRFSAERTGGSVSTLTIQRTQQEDSAVYLCASSFPSLNTEAFFGQGTRLTVV.

This rearrangement joins TRBV19 to TRBJ2-3; either TRBD1 or TRBD2 may supply D (5 bases each). This CDR3 spans 12 amino acids. V lost 5 bases and J 8 bases, leaving 11 bases between the germline ends. Germline CDR1 and CDR2: LNHDA and SQIVND (reference sequence). CDR3 amino acids: CASSPGPFTQYF. The CDR3 nucleotides read TGTGCCAGTAGTCCGGGGCCATTTACGCAGTATTTT.

This chain uses TRBV20-1 with TRBJ2-5, with D uncertain. The CDR3 loop spans 12 amino acids. V was clipped by 5 bases and J by 5 bases, with 12 bases between them. Germline CDR1 and CDR2: DFQATT and SNEGSKA (reference sequence). DNA for the CDR3: TGCAGTGCTTGGGATTCCCTTGAGACCCAGTACTTC. As protein: CSAWDSLETQYF.

In its sample, this clonotype ranks as medium-sized (0.01 to 0.1%). V usage is TRBV4-2 and J usage is TRBJ2-2; 8 nucleotides match TRBD2. Germline lookup yields CDR1 LGHNA and CDR2 YNFKEQ. The CDR3 has 18 amino acids. The ends lost 0 bases at V and 0 bases at J; junction bases unmatched: 6. The CDR3 DNA reads as TGTGCCAGCAGCCAAGATTGGAGCGGGGGCCCGAACACCGGGGAGCTGTTTTTT. This gives the protein CASSQDWSGGPNTGELFF.

The table lists this clonotype with many counts. J is TRBJ1-5 and V is TRBV20-1; the match to TRBD1 covers 7 bases. After removal of 1 base from V and 1 base from J, the junction contained 10 bases not matched to a gene. CDR3 length: 17 amino acids. Germline V CDR1 and CDR2: DFQATT, SNEGSKA (reference sequence). CDR3 in DNA: TGCAGTGCTAGAGCACACACAGGGGATGCGAGCAATCAGCCCCAGCATTTT. This encodes CSARAHTGDASNQPQHF.

This clonotype has ten or more counts. The chain is built from TRBV6-5 and TRBJ1-5; TRBD1 is a possible D gene (5 bases). Deletions cut 7 bases from V and 2 bases from J, with 12 bases between. Per the germline V gene, CDR1 is MNHEY and CDR2 is SVGAGI. The length of the CDR3 is 14 residues. CDR3 region: CASKLTERNQPQHF. CDR3 in DNA: TGTGCCAGCAAGCTGACAGAGCGCAATCAGCCCCAGCATTTT.

This clonotype has only a few counts. The chain combines TRBV24-1 with TRBJ2-5, with TRBD1 matching 8 bases. V trimming: 2 bases; J trimming: 3 bases; junction bases outside the gene matches: 7. The CDR3 contains 16 residues. CDR1 KGHDR and CDR2 SFDVKD come from the germline V gene. In DNA form, the CDR3 reads TGTGCCACCAGTGATTCACAGGGGGGATTAAAAGAGACCCAGTACTTC. Translating it yields CATSDSQGGLKETQYF.